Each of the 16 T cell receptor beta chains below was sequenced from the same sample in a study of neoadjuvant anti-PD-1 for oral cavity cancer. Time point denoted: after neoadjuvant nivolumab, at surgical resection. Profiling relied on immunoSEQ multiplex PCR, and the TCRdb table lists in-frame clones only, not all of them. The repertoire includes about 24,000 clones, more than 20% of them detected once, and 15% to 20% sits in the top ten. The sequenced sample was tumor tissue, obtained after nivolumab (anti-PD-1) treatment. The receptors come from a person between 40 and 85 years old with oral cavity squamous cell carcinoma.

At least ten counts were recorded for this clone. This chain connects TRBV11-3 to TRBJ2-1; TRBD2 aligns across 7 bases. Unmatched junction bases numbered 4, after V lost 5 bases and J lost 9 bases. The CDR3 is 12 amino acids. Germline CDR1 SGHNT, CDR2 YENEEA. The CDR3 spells CASSRGESEQFF. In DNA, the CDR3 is TGTGCCAGCAGCCGGGGGGAGAGTGAGCAGTTCTTC.

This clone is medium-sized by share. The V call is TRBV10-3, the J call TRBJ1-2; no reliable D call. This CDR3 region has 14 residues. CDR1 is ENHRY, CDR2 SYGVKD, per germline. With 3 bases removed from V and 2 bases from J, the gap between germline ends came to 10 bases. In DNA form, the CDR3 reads TGTGCCATCAGTGAATGGAAGGGAAACTATGGCTACACCTTC. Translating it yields CAISEWKGNYGYTF.

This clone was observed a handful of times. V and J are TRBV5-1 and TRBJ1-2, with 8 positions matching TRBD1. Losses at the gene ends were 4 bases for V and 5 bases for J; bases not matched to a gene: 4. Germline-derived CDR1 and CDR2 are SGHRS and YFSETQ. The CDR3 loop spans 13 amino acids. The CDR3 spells CASSTTGAYGYTF. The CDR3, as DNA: TGCGCCAGCAGCACGACAGGGGCTTATGGCTACACCTTC.

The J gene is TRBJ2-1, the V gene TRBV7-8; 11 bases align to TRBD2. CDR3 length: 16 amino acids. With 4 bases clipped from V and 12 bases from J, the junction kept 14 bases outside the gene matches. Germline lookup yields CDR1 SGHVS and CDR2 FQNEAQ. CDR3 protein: CASSSPWGSGGAWQFF. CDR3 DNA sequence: TGTGCCAGCAGCTCCCCCTGGGGTAGCGGGGGGGCCTGGCAGTTCTTC.

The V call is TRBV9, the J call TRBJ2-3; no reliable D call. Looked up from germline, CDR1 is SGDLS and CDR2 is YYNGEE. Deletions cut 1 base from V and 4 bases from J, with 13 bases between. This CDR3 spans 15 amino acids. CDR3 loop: CASSVSIALPDTQYF. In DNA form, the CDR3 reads TGTGCCAGCAGCGTATCCATAGCTTTACCAGATACGCAGTATTTT.

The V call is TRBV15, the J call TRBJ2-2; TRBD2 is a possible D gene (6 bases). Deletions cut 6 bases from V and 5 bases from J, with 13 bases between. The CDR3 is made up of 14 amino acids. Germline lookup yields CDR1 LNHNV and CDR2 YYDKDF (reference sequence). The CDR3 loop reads CATSNGRRTGELFF. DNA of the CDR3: TGTGCCACCAGTAACGGGAGAAGGACCGGGGAGCTGTTTTTT.

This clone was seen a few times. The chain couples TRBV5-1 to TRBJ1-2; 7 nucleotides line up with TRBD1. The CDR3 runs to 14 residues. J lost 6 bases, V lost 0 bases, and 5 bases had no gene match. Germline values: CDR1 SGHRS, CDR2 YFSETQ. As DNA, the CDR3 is TGCGCCAGCAGCTTGGACAGGGGTGGAGATGGCTACACCTTC. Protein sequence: CASSLDRGGDGYTF. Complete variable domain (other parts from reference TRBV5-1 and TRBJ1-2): KAGVTQTPRYLIKTRGQQVTLSCSPISGHRSVSWYQQTPGQGLQFLFEYFSETQRNKGNFPGRFSGRQFSNSRSEMNVSTLELGDSALYLCASSLDRGGDGYTFGSGTRLTVV.

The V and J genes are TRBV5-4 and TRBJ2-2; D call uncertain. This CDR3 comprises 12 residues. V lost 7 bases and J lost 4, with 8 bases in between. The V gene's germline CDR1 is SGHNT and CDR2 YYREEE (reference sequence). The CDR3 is CASRTPTGELFF. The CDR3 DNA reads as TGTGCCAGCCGGACGCCCACCGGGGAGCTGTTTTTT.

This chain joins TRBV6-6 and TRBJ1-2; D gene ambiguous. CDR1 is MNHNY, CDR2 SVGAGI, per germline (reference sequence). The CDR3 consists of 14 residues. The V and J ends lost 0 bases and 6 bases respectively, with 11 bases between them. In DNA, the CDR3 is TGTGCCAGCAGTTACTCGTCCTGGGCTGATGGCTACACCTTC. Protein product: CASSYSSWADGYTF.

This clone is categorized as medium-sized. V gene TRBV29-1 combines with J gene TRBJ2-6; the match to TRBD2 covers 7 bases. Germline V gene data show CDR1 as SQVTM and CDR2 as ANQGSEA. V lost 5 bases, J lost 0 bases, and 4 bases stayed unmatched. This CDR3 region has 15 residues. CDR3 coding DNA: TGCAGCGTTCAGCGGGGACCCTCTGGGGCCAACGTCCTGACTTTC. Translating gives CSVQRGPSGANVLTF.

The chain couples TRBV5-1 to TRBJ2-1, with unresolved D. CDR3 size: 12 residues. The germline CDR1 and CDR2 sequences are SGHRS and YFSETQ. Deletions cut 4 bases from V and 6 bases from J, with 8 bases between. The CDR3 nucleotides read TGCGCCAGCAGCCCGGGTGTCAATGAGCAGTTCTTC. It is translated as CASSPGVNEQFF. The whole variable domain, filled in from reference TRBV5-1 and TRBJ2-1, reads KAGVTQTPRYLIKTRGQQVTLSCSPISGHRSVSWYQQTPGQGLQFLFEYFSETQRNKGNFPGRFSGRQFSNSRSEMNVSTLELGDSALYLCASSPGVNEQFFGPGTRLTVL.

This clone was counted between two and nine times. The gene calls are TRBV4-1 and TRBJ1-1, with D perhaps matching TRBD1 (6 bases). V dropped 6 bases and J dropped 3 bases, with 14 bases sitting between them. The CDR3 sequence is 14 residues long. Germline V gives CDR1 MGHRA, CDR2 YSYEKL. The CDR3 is CASSLLGGHTEAFF. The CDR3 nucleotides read TGCGCCAGCAGTCTATTAGGGGGGCACACTGAAGCTTTCTTT.

The CDR3 DNA reads TGCGCCAGCACGGGACAGGGGGCGTACAATGAGCAGTTCTTC. Protein: CASTGQGAYNEQFF. The chain employs TRBV5-1 and TRBJ2-1; 12 bases match TRBD1. The ends lost 6 bases at V and 4 bases at J; junction bases unmatched: 2. The CDR3 consists of 14 residues. The germline gives CDR1 SGHRS, CDR2 YFSETQ.

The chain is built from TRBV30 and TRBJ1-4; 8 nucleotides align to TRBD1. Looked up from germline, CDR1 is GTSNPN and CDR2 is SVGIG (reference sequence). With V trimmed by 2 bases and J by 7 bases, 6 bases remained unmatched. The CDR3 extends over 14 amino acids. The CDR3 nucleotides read TGTGCCTGGAGTCTGCAGGGGGCGTTTGAAAAACTGTTTTTT. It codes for CAWSLQGAFEKLFF.

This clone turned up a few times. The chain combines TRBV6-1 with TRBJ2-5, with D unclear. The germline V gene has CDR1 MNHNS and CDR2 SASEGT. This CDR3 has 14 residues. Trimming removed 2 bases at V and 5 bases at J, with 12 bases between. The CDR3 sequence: CASSEQLWIETQYF. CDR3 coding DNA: TGTGCCAGCAGTGAACAACTTTGGATTGAGACCCAGTACTTC.

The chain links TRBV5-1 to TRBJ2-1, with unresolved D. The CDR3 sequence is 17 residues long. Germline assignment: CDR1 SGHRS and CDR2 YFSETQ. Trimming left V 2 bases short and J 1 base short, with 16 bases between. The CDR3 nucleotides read TGCGCCAGCAGCTTTAAGGCGCCTTACTCTTCCTACAATGAGCAGTTCTTC. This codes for CASSFKAPYSSYNEQFF.